Listed below are T cell receptor beta chains from one sample, sequenced in a study of blood T cell repertoires in COVID-19. Sequencing was performed with immunoSEQ multiplex PCR; in TCRdb, only in-frame clones are kept and a portion is missing. The sample lists 95,000 to 100,000 clones, about 89% occurring once. The sample consisted of peripheral blood. The receptors were gathered from a woman aged 25 to 39 with acute or convalescent COVID-19. Each CDR3 is given with its conserved first and last residue. The D gene is left open where the match is weak. Clone size is stated in some rows and not others, as once, few, many or a class when expanded.

D gene	clone size	V gene	J gene	CDR3 DNA	CDR3 protein
NA	once	TRBV6-5	TRBJ2-7	TGTGCCAGCAGCCTGTATTGGGATGGGGCCGGCGAGCAGTACTTC	CASSLYWDGAGEQYF
NA	NA	TRBV20-1	TRBJ2-1	TGCAGTGCTCACTCCTACAATGAGCAGTTCTTC	CSAHSYNEQFF
NA	NA	TRBV11-2	TRBJ1-4	TGTGCCAGCAGCCAAATTTATGGGGCCATAGGTGAAAAACTGTTTTTT	CASSQIYGAIGEKLFF
NA	NA	TRBV19	TRBJ2-5	TGTGCCAGTAGCCGGACGGGCGGGGAGACCCAGTACTTC	CASSRTGGETQYF
NA	few	TRBV2	TRBJ1-4	TGTGCCAGCCAGAGGGGGTCAACTAATGAAAAACTGTTTTTT	CASQRGSTNEKLFF
TRBD1	NA	TRBV10-3	TRBJ1-3	TGTGCCATCAGTGGTCGACAGGGGGCCTCTGGAAACACCATATATTTT	CAISGRQGASGNTIYF
TRBD2	NA	TRBV7-8	TRBJ2-7	TGTGCCAGCAGCTTACCCGGGACTAGCTTCTCCTACGAGCAGTACTTC	CASSLPGTSFSYEQYF
TRBD1	NA	TRBV28	TRBJ1-5	TGTGCCAGCAGTTTATTTAGGATACGGACAGGTAGCCCAAATCAGCCCCAGCATTTT	CASSLFRIRTGSPNQPQHF
TRBD1	NA	TRBV5-1	TRBJ1-2	TGCGCCAGCAGCCTAGGGACAGGGGCTAACTATGGCTACACCTTC	CASSLGTGANYGYTF
NA	NA	TRBV25-1	TRBJ2-1	TGTGCCAGCAGTGAATCTTGGGCCTCGGGGGGCAAGCAGTTCTTC	CASSESWASGGKQFF
NA	NA	TRBV12-3/TRBV12-4	TRBJ1-3	TGTGCCAGCAGGGCCTCGGGTGGAAACACCATATATTTT	CASRASGGNTIYF
TRBD1	NA	TRBV5-8	TRBJ2-3	TGTGCCAGCAGCTTGGCAGGGACAGGGGGAGATACGCAGTATTTT	CASSLAGTGGDTQYF
NA	NA	TRBV12-3/TRBV12-4	TRBJ1-1	TGTGCCAGCAGTTTTGGGGAGGGCACTGAAGCTTTCTTT	CASSFGEGTEAFF
NA	NA	TRBV10-1	TRBJ2-1	TGCGCCAGCAGCAGGTTTACGGTTGGGGAGCAGTTCTTC	CASSRFTVGEQFF
TRBD2	NA	TRBV2	TRBJ2-3	TGTGCCAGCAGTGAAGCTACACGAAGGGAGGGCGCAGATACGCAGTATTTT	CASSEATRREGADTQYF
TRBD1	NA	TRBV6-5	TRBJ1-2	TGTGCCAGCAGACCAACCCAGGGGGCGAATGGCTACACCTTC	CASRPTQGANGYTF
TRBD1	NA	TRBV19	TRBJ1-1	TGTGCCAGTAGTATGCGTCGGGACAGGGCAACGGCTGAAGCTTTCTTT	CASSMRRDRATAEAFF
NA	NA	TRBV27	TRBJ1-1	TGTGCCAGCTGGAGGGCGGGCACTGAAGCTTTCTTT	CASWRAGTEAFF
TRBD2	few	TRBV6-4	TRBJ2-3	TGTGCCAGCATGGTGGCGGGGGGTCGAGATACGCAGTATTTT	CASMVAGGRDTQYF
NA	NA	TRBV19	TRBJ2-2	TGTGCCAGTAGTATCGCTGGGGGCTCCGGGGAGCTGTTTTTT	CASSIAGGSGELFF
TRBD2	NA	TRBV27	TRBJ2-1	TGTGCCAGCAGTCCCACGTCGGGGGGCAATGAGCAGTTCTTC	CASSPTSGGNEQFF
NA	once	TRBV6-1	TRBJ2-3	TGTGCCAGCAGTGGCCGGCGGGGAGCTGGCACAGATACGCAGTATTTT	CASSGRRGAGTDTQYF
NA	NA	TRBV2	TRBJ1-5	TGTGCCAGCAGCGTTATAGGGGGTAGCAATCAGCCCCAGCATTTT	CASSVIGGSNQPQHF
TRBD1	NA	TRBV6-6	TRBJ1-2	TGTGCCAGCAGACAGGGGGAAGTGGATGGCTACACCTTC	CASRQGEVDGYTF
NA	NA	TRBV9	TRBJ1-6	TGTGCCAGCAGCGTCGACAGCCCCTATAATTCACCCCTCCACTTT	CASSVDSPYNSPLHF
TRBD2	NA	TRBV5-1	TRBJ2-1	TGCGCCAGCAGCCAGAGCGGGGGGGCGGTTGGGAATGAGCAGTTCTTC	CASSQSGGAVGNEQFF
TRBD1	NA	TRBV11-2	TRBJ1-5	TGTGCCAGCTCAGGGGGCTTGGACTATCAGCCCCAGCATTTT	CASSGGLDYQPQHF
NA	NA	TRBV6-2/TRBV6-3	TRBJ1-2	TGTGCCAGCAGTTACTCGTTGGAGGGCTATGGCTACACCTTC	CASSYSLEGYGYTF
NA	NA	TRBV2	TRBJ1-5	TGTGCCAGCAGTAACCAGGGCGAGCCCCAGCATTTT	CASSNQGEPQHF
NA	NA	TRBV6-5	TRBJ1-2	TGTGCCAGCAGTCGGACAGAGAACTATGGCTACACCTTC	CASSRTENYGYTF
NA	NA	TRBV25-1	TRBJ2-7	TGTGCCAGCAGCCCCTATGAAGCACCACACGAGCAGTACTTC	CASSPYEAPHEQYF
NA	NA	TRBV5-6	TRBJ1-2	TGTGCCAGCAGCTCTTACAGGGTTACAGGCTACACCTTC	CASSSYRVTGYTF
TRBD1	NA	TRBV28	TRBJ1-5	TGTGCCAGCAGTTCCCGGGACAGGGGGTTCTATAGCAATCAGCCCCAGCATTTT	CASSSRDRGFYSNQPQHF
NA	NA	TRBV2	TRBJ1-3	TGTGCCAGCGAGGCCAGCGGTACTGGAAACACCATATATTTT	CASEASGTGNTIYF
TRBD2	NA	TRBV9	TRBJ2-7	TGTGCCAGCAGCGTGGGACTAGCGGGGTCCGCCTACGAGCAGTACTTC	CASSVGLAGSAYEQYF
NA	NA	TRBV5-1	TRBJ2-1	TGCGCCAGCAGAGGCGGTTCGTCCTACAATGAGCAGTTCTTC	CASRGGSSYNEQFF
NA	once	TRBV19	TRBJ2-3	TGTGCCAGTAGTATTCCCGGGATTCGCAACACAGATACGCAGTATTTT	CASSIPGIRNTDTQYF
TRBD1	NA	TRBV18	TRBJ1-1	TGTGCCAGCTCACCTGGACAGGCTGTGGACACTGAAGCTTTCTTT	CASSPGQAVDTEAFF